This T cell receptor beta chain was identified during a study of blood T cell repertoires in COVID-19. This clone was picked up one time. Libraries were prepared by immunoSEQ multiplex PCR; TCRdb keeps only in-frame clonotypes and omits some of them. The profile shows 46,000 or so clones, approximately 88% of them singletons. V was pared by 3 bases and J by 3 bases, with 5 bases of the junction left unmatched. Germline V gives CDR1 SGDLS, CDR2 YYNGEE. The CDR3 spans 14 residues. The chain uses TRBV9 and TRBJ1-2, with 7 bases aligning to TRBD1. The sequence derives from a man aged 45-60 years with acute or convalescent COVID-19. Sample: peripheral blood. The CDR3 bases are TGTGCCAGCAGCGCCCAGGGGGACGACTATGGCTACACCTTC. This codes for CASSAQGDDYGYTF.